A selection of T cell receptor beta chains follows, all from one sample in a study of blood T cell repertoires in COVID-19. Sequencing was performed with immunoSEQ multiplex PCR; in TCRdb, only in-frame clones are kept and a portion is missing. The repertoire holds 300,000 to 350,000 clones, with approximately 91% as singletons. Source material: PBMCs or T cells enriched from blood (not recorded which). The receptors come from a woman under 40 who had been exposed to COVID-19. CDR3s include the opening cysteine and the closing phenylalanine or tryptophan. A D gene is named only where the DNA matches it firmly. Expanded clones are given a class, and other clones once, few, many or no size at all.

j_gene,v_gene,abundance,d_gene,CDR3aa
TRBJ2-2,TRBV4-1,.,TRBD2,CASSQGSGGANTGELFF
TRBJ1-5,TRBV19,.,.,CASSTMTGGSNQPQHF
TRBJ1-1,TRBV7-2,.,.,CASSLTAGVEAFF
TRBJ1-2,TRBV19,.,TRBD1,CASSGDRGFRGYTF
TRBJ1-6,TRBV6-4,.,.,CASSDRGNSPLHF
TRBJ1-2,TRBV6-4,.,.,CASSAEFNYGYTF
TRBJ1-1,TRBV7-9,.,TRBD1,CASSPPGQGVTEAFF
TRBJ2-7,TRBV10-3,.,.,CAIKATGKGEGLYEQYF
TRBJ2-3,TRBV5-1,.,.,CASRPLEGTDTQYF
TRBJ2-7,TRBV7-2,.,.,CASSLDLSAGLWQYF
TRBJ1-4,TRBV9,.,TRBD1,CASSTGTGRTNEKLFF
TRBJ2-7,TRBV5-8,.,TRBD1,CASSWGQGAYEQYF
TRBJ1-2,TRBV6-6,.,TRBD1,CASSPLNPGQAYGYTF
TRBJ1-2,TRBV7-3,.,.,CASSPGVNYGYTF
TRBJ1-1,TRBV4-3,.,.,CASSQPGHENTEAFF
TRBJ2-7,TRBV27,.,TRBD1,CASGQVGTVAYEQYF
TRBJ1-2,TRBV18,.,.,CATTAVPGVGYTF
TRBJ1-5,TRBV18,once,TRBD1,CASSPAGTGGGQPQHF
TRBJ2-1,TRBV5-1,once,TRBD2,CASRLLGLADVNEQFF
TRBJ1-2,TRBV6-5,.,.,CASSYSELANYGYTF
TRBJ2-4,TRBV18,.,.,CASSPLPGKNIQYF
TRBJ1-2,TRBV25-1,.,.,CASSEGRGWFNYGYTF
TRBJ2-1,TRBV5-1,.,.,CASSLGTGGRYNEQFF
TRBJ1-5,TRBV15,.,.,CATSQATLNQPQHF
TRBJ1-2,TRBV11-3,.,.,CASSLDRGYGYTF
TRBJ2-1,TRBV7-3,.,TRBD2,CASSPGLAVYNEQFF
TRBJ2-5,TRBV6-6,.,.,CASSPRYYQETQYF
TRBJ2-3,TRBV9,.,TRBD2,CASSVGGGPDTQYF
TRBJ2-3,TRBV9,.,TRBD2,CASSPPGSGGRDTQYF
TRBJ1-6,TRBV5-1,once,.,CASSLGQLQSLHF
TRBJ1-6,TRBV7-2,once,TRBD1,CASSLRTGISSPLHF
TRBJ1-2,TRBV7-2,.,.,CASSLVVGDYGYTF
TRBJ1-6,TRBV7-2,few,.,CASSLEGAGAVYNSPLHF
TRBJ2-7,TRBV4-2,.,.,CASSQEWSPLREQYF
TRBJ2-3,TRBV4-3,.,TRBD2,CASSGTSGVTDTQYF
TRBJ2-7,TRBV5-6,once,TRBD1,CASSPYRDRDYEQYF
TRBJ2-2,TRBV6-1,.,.,CASSDYLARSTGELFF
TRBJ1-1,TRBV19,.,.,CASSTTAYSEAFF
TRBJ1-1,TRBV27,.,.,CASSPLGRVIIRNTEAFF
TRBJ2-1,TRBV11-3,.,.,CASSPGYNEQFF
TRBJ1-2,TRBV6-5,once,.,CASSYERFTSNYGYTF
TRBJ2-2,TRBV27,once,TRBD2,CASKRGSGGASTGELFF
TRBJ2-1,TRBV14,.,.,CASSQDKAGWRGRMEQFF
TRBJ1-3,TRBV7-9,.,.,CASSDTAEGNTIYF
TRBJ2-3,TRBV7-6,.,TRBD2,CASSKELAGAGAQYF
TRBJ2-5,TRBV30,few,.,CASAGMQETQYF
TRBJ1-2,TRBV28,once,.,CASRLSRVVYGYTF
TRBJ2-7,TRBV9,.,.,CASSPGVGEQYF
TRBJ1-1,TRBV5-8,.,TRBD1,CASTPGQGRDTEAFF
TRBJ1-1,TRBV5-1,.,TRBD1,CASSPRTGETEAFF